Below, 21 T cell receptor beta chains from the same sample are listed, as sequenced in a study of shared clonotypes between healthy human individuals. Naive CD8 populations comprised CD45RO-negative cells positively selected for CCR7, excluding terminally differentiated effector memory CD45RA+ cells. Sequencing was performed with immunoSEQ multiplex PCR; in TCRdb, only in-frame clones are kept and a portion is missing. The sample has about 2.1 million clones; about 93% are singletons. Sequencing input: naive CD8+ T cells from PBMCs. The receptor set was obtained from a man between 18 and 35 years old in good health. Some clones in this sample may be carry-over from other donors' samples.

This clone was observed a single time. The chain couples TRBV5-4 to TRBJ2-7; 7 nucleotides line up with TRBD1. The germline gives CDR1 SGHNT, CDR2 YYREEE (reference sequence). J lost 0 bases, V lost 3 bases, and 6 bases had no gene match. The CDR3 is 15 amino acids. CDR3 sequence reads: CASSSGTARSYEQYF. The CDR3 DNA sequence: TGTGCCAGCAGCTCGGGGACAGCCCGCTCCTACGAGCAGTACTTC.

The chain couples TRBV7-2 to TRBJ1-3; TRBD1 matches 8 bases. From germline, CDR1 is SGHTA and CDR2 FQGNSA. The junction had 8 bases not matched to a gene; V was cut back by 3 bases and J by 4 bases. The CDR3 is 16 residues long. CDR3 sequence (DNA): TGTGCCAGCAGCTTTGTCGGCAGGGGGCAGGGAAACACCATATATTTT. This translates into CASSFVGRGQGNTIYF.

The chain has TRBV6-1 and TRBJ2-1; either TRBD1 or TRBD2 may supply D (5 bases each). Germline CDR1 MNHNS, CDR2 SASEGT. The CDR3 length is 12 residues. V shed 7 bases and J shed 4 bases, with 8 bases lying between them. The CDR3, as DNA: TGTGCCAGCATGGGGGTTTACAATGAGCAGTTCTTC. As protein: CASMGVYNEQFF.

The V gene is TRBV5-4, the J gene TRBJ1-1, with D perhaps matching TRBD1 (5 bases). The CDR3 has 18 residues. Trimming removed 2 bases at V and 3 bases at J, with 23 bases between. Germline CDR1 reads SGHNT; CDR2 reads YYREEE (reference sequence). The CDR3 DNA is TGTGCCAGCAGCTTTGGTCGGGGCTCTCCACGAGGGGACACTGAAGCTTTCTTT. Protein product: CASSFGRGSPRGDTEAFF.

The chain uses TRBV4-1 and TRBJ2-5; 7 nucleotides agree with TRBD1. V trimming: 0 bases; J trimming: 1 base; junction bases outside the gene matches: 8. Germline CDR1 MGHRA, CDR2 YSYEKL. The CDR3 runs to 17 residues. CDR3 in amino acids: CASSQDPGQAFQETQYF. CDR3 coding DNA: TGCGCCAGCAGCCAAGACCCCGGACAGGCTTTCCAAGAGACCCAGTACTTC.

Only one count was recorded for this clone. The genes are TRBV19 and TRBJ1-1; the D is unclear. The V and J ends lost 2 bases and 1 base respectively, with 11 bases between them. The CDR3 covers 15 residues. The V gene's germline CDR1 is LNHDA and CDR2 SQIVND (reference sequence). The CDR3 here is CASSINPTANTEAFF. In DNA, the CDR3 is TGTGCCAGTAGTATAAATCCTACAGCGAACACTGAAGCTTTCTTT.

In regard to this clone: The same CDR3 also results from other DNA sequences found in this sample. The CDR3 region has the DNA TGTGCCAGCAGGACGGGCTACGAGCAGTACTTC. The encoded protein is CASRTGYEQYF. V and J are TRBV27 and TRBJ2-7; unclear D gene. Germline V gene sequence: CDR1 MNHEY, CDR2 SMNVEV (reference sequence). The germline V and J ends were trimmed by 6 bases and 3 bases, with 6 bases remaining between them. This CDR3 comprises 11 residues.

The chain combines TRBV27 with TRBJ2-2; D not resolved. The CDR3 runs to 14 residues. The V end was cut by 1 base, the J end by 6 bases, with 9 bases between. Germline V gene sequence: CDR1 MNHEY, CDR2 SMNVEV (reference sequence). The CDR3 region has the DNA TGTGCCAGCAGTTTATTGGGTCCCTCCGGGGAGCTGTTTTTT. Translated: CASSLLGPSGELFF.

The genes are TRBV19 and TRBJ2-2; D possibly matches TRBD1 or TRBD2 (5 bases each). CDR1 and CDR2 from the germline V gene are LNHDA and SQIVND (reference sequence). The length of the CDR3 is 15 residues. V lost 7 bases to trimming and J lost 3 bases, with 15 bases between them. The CDR3 region has the DNA TGTGCCAGTACCGGGGCTGGGGGTCACACCGGGGAGCTGTTTTTT. It yields the protein CASTGAGGHTGELFF. The full variable domain, completed using reference TRBV19 and TRBJ2-2, is DGGITQSPKYLFRKEGQNVTLSCEQNLNHDAMYWYRQDPGQGLRLIYYSQIVNDFQKGDIAEGYSVSREKKESFPLTVTSAQKNPTAFYLCASTGAGGHTGELFFGEGSRLTVL.

This sequence joins TRBV4-2 and TRBJ1-1; D is perhaps TRBD1 (5 bases). V was trimmed by 2 bases and J by 1 base, leaving 11 bases between them. Per germline, CDR1 LGHNA and CDR2 YNFKEQ. CDR3 length: 15 residues. The CDR3 region has the DNA TGTGCCAGCAGCCAACTGACAGAGGCGAACACTGAAGCTTTCTTT. Translation gives CASSQLTEANTEAFF.

With respect to this clone: Distinct nucleotide sequences in the sample also encode this CDR3. The chain uses TRBV28 and TRBJ2-2; D remains unclear. The V gene lost 3 bases and the J gene lost 2 bases, with 7 bases spanning the gap. This CDR3 is 14 amino acids long. Germline V lookup: CDR1 MDHEN, CDR2 SYDVKM. The CDR3 is CASSLTANTGELFF. The CDR3 region has the DNA TGTGCCAGCAGTTTGACTGCCAACACCGGGGAGCTGTTTTTT.

The rearrangement uses TRBV7-2 and TRBJ1-5; D gene uncertain. V was pared by 5 bases and J by 6 bases, with 8 bases between. CDR3 length equals 12 residues. Germline V gives CDR1 SGHTA, CDR2 FQGNSA. The DNA of the CDR3 is TGTGCCAGCAGCCCCCTGGGTCAGCCCCAGCATTTT. As protein: CASSPLGQPQHF.

The chain recombines TRBV2 with TRBJ1-5; TRBD1 matches 8 bases. The CDR3 consists of 14 residues. CDR1 SNHLY and CDR2 FYNNEI come from the germline V gene. V lost 6 bases to trimming and J lost 5 bases; unmatched junction nucleotides: 6. CDR3 in amino acids: CASSYGQGHQPQHF. In DNA, the CDR3 is TGTGCCAGCAGCTACGGACAGGGTCATCAGCCCCAGCATTTT.

The chain links TRBV7-9 to TRBJ2-2; D perhaps matches TRBD1 (6 bases). V lost 5 bases to trimming and J lost 8 bases, with 21 bases between them. Germline V CDR1 and CDR2: SEHNR, FQNEAQ (reference sequence). CDR3 length: 16 amino acids. CDR3 protein: CASSPNMDSVLGELFF. The DNA for the CDR3 is TGTGCCAGCAGCCCAAATATGGACAGTGTGTTAGGGGAGCTGTTTTTT.

The V gene is TRBV6-5, the J gene TRBJ1-2; 7 bases map to TRBD1. V gave up 7 bases and J gave up 5 bases; unmatched junction bases: 13. The CDR3 contains 15 residues. Germline lookup yields CDR1 MNHEY and CDR2 SVGAGI. Here the CDR3 DNA reads TGTGCCAGCACCCCCTGGGGGGACAGCAAGTATGGCTACACCTTC. Amino acid sequence: CASTPWGDSKYGYTF.

This sequence joins TRBV5-1 and TRBJ2-7, with D perhaps matching TRBD2 (6 bases). Germline CDR1 SGHRS, CDR2 YFSETQ. Trimming cost V 2 bases and J 2 bases, with 14 bases left between them. The CDR3 spans 15 residues. CDR3 protein: CASSFDTSRAYEQYF. CDR3 nucleotides: TGCGCCAGCAGCTTCGATACTAGCCGAGCCTACGAGCAGTACTTC.

The gene calls are TRBV29-1 and TRBJ1-1, with TRBD1 identical over 7 bases. The CDR3 contains 15 residues. V trimming: 6 bases; J trimming: 2 bases; junction bases outside the gene matches: 12. CDR1 is SQVTM, CDR2 ANQGSEA, per germline. CDR3 coding DNA: TGCAGCGTCGGACCCCGGAGGGGGCGCAACACTGAAGCTTTCTTT. Translation: CSVGPRRGRNTEAFF.

Notes on this clone: The identical CDR3 is also encoded by other nucleotide sequences in the sample. The V gene is TRBV19, the J gene TRBJ1-1; no firm D call. The CDR3 has 12 amino acids. CDR1 and CDR2 from the germline V gene are LNHDA and SQIVND (reference sequence). Trimming left V 10 bases short and J 1 base short, with 10 bases between. CDR3 region: CATRTGNTEAFF. CDR3 nucleotides: TGTGCCACACGGACGGGGAACACTGAAGCTTTCTTT.

The chain recombines TRBV5-8 with TRBJ2-2, with no clear D. Germline lookup yields CDR1 SGHTS and CDR2 YDEGEE. V lost 4 bases and J lost 1, with 8 bases in between. The CDR3 is 14 amino acids. The CDR3 sequence is CASSPRRNTGELFF. The CDR3 DNA sequence: TGTGCCAGCAGCCCTAGGCGGAACACCGGGGAGCTGTTTTTT.

Notes on this clone: Additional DNA sequences in this sample encode the identical CDR3. The V and J genes are TRBV27 and TRBJ1-1; 11 nucleotides align to TRBD1. CDR1 is MNHEY and CDR2 is SMNVEV in the germline V gene (reference sequence). V was pared by 6 bases and J by 1 base, with 1 base of the junction left unmatched. CDR3 length equals 14 residues. The CDR3 here is CASRDRGRNTEAFF. DNA for the CDR3: TGTGCCAGCAGGGACAGGGGGCGGAACACTGAAGCTTTCTTT.

The V and J genes are TRBV5-1 and TRBJ1-1, with D unclear. Germline CDR1 reads SGHRS; CDR2 reads YFSETQ. V lost 4 bases and J 1 base, leaving 11 bases between the germline ends. The CDR3 spans 14 residues. The CDR3 bases are TGCGCCAGCAGCGTAGGGTTCGGGAACACTGAAGCTTTCTTT. Its protein is CASSVGFGNTEAFF.